The clone carrying this T cell receptor beta chain was detected a few times. The data stem from a study of blood T cell repertoires in COVID-19. TCRdb's table, derived via immunoSEQ multiplex PCR, lists solely in-frame clones and lacks some. The profile shows tens of thousands of clones, 88% of them singletons. The germline V gene has CDR1 MNHEY and CDR2 SVGAGI. V was clipped by 6 bases and J by 4 bases, with 7 bases between them. The CDR3 has 13 residues. The origin of this receptor is a man in his sixties or seventies with acute or convalescent COVID-19. What was sequenced was peripheral blood. The rearrangement links TRBV6-5 to TRBJ2-6; D remains unclear. CDR3 in amino acids: CASSRLGANVLTF. The CDR3 nucleotides read TGTGCCAGCAGCAGGCTGGGGGCCAACGTCCTGACTTTC.